This T cell receptor beta chain was retrieved from a study of early T cells in non-severe SARS-CoV-2 infection. Study information: Bulk RNA isolated from unsorted whole blood underwent sequencing; chains were not paired.

This clonotype has just a few counts. What it binds is not known. The library protocol tagged individual cDNA molecules with unique molecular identifiers. Using its own MiXCR run on the 5' RACE reads, TCRdb lists one record per CDR3 protein. The sample lists roughly 57,000 distinct CDR3 sequences, over 10% occurring once. Study-wide findings and caveats: Lookups in VDJdb leaned toward anti-spike CD8 responses and missed private and CD4 specificities.

The sequence was obtained from an adult who was a healthcare worker with PCR-confirmed SARS-CoV-2 infection or an uninfected control (not recorded which). This specimen was whole blood, taken at baseline.

The CDR3 loop reads CASSSLATTEAFF. The CDR3 coding sequence is TGTGCCAGCAGCTCCCTCGCGACCACTGAAGCTTTCTTT. The genes are TRBV7-9 and TRBJ1-1, with D unresolved. CDR1 is SEHNR and CDR2 is FQNEAQ in the germline V gene (reference sequence). The V end was cut by 4 bases, the J end by 4 bases, with 10 bases between. This CDR3 contains 13 residues.